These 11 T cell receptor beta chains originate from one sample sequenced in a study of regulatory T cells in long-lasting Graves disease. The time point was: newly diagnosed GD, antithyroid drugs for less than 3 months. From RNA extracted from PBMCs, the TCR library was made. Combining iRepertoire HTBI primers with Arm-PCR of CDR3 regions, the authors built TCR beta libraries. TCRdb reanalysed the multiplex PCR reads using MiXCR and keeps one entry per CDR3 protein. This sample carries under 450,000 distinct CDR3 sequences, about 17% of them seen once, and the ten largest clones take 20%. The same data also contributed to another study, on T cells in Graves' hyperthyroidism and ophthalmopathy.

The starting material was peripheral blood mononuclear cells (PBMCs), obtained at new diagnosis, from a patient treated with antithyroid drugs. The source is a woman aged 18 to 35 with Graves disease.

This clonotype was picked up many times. The CDR3 loop reads CSARVTASLAKNIQYF. The CDR3 nucleotides read TGCAGTGCTAGAGTTACAGCTTCCCTAGCCAAAAACATTCAGTACTTC. The V gene is TRBV20-1, the J gene TRBJ2-4, with unresolved D. The CDR3 totals 16 residues. Trimming took 1 base from V and 0 from J, leaving 13 bases between them. From germline, CDR1 is DFQATT and CDR2 SNEGSKA (reference sequence).

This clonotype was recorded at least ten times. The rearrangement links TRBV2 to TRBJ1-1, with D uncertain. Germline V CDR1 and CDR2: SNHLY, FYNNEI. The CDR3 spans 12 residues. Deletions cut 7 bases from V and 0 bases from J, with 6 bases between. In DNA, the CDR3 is TGTGCCAGCACTCCCGTGAACACTGAAGCTTTCTTT. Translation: CASTPVNTEAFF. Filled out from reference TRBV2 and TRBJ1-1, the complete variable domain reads EPEVTQTPSHQVTQMGQEVILRCVPISNHLYFYWYRQILGQKVEFLVSFYNNEISEKSEIFDDQFSVERPDGSNFTLKIRSTKLEDSAMYFCASTPVNTEAFFGQGTRLTVV.

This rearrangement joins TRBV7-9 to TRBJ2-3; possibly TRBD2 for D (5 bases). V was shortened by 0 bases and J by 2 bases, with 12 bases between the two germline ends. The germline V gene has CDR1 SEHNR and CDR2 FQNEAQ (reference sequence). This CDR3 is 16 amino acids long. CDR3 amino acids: CASSLAGAIYTDTQYF. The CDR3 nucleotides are TGTGCCAGCAGCTTAGCGGGAGCGATATACACAGATACGCAGTATTTT.

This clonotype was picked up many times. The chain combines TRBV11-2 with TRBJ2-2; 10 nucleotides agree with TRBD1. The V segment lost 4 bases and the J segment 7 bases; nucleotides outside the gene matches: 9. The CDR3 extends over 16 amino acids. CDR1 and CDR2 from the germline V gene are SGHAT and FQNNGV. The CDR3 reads CASSWPGQGTNGELFF. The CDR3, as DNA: TGTGCCAGCAGCTGGCCGGGACAGGGGACGAACGGGGAGCTGTTTTTT.

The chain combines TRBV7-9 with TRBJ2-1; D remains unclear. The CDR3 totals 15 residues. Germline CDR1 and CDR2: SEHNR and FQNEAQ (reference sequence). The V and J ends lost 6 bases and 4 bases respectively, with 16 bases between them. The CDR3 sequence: CASRPFQDSYNEQFF. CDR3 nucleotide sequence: TGTGCCAGCAGACCTTTTCAGGATTCGTACAATGAGCAGTTCTTC. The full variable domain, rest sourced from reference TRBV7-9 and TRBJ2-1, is DTGVSQNPRHKITKRGQNVTFRCDPISEHNRLYWYRQTLGQGPEFLTYFQNEAQLEKSRLLSDRFSAERPKGSFSTLEIQRTEQGDSAMYLCASRPFQDSYNEQFFGPGTRLTVL.

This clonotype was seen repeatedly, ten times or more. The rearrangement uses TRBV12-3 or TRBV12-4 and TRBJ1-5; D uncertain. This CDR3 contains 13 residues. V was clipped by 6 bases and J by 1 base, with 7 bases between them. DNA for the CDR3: TGTGCCAGCAGAGGAGGGAGCAATCAGCCCCAGCATTTT. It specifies CASRGGSNQPQHF.

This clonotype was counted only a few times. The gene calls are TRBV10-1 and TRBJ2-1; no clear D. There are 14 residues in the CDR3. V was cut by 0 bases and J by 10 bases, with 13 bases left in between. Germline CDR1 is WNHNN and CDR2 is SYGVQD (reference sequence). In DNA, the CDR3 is TGCGCCAGCAGTGAGTCAAGACCGCCGGGCGAGCAGTTCTTC. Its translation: CASSESRPPGEQFF.

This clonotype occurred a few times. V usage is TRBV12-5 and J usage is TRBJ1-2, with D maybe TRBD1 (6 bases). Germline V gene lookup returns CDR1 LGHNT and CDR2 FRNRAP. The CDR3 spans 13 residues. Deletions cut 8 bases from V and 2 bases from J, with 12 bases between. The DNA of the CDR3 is TGTGCTAGTAGTGGGGGCCCCAACTATGGCTACACCTTC. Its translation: CASSGGPNYGYTF.

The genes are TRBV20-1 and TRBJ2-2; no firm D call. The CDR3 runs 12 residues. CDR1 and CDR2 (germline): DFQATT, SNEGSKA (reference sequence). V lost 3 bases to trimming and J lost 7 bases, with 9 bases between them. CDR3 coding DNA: TGCAGTGCTAGGGGCAAAGTCGGGGAGCTGTTTTTT. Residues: CSARGKVGELFF.

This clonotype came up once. CDR3 nucleotides: TGTGCCAGTAGTATAGGAGGCTACAGGGGCCGCGTCCATAGGGAGCAGTACTTC. This sequence encodes CASSIGGYRGRVHREQYF. The gene calls are TRBV19 and TRBJ2-7, with 7 positions matching TRBD1. After removal of 1 base from V and 7 bases from J, the junction contained 19 bases not matched to a gene. This CDR3 region has 18 residues. Germline V gene lookup returns CDR1 LNHDA and CDR2 SQIVND (reference sequence).

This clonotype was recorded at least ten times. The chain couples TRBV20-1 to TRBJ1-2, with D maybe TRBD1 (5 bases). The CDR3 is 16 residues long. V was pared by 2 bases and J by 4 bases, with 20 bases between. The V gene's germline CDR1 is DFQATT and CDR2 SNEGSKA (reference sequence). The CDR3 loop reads CSARLDWDFESYGYTF. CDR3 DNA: TGCAGTGCTAGACTCGACTGGGACTTCGAAAGCTATGGCTACACCTTC.